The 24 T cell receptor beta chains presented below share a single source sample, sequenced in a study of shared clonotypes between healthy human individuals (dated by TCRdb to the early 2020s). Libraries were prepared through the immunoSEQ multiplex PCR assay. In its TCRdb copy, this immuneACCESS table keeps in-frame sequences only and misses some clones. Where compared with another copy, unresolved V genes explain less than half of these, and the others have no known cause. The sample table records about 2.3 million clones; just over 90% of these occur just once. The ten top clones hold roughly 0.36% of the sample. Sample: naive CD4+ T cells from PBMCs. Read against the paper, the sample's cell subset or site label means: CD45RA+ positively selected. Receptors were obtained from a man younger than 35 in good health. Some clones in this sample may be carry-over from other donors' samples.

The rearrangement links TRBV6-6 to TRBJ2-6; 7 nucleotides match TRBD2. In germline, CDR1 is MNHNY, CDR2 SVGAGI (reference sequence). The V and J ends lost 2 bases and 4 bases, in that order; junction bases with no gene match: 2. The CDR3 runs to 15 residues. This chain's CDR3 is CASSYGGGGANVLTF. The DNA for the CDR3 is TGTGCCAGCAGTTACGGGGGGGGAGGGGCCAACGTCCTGACTTTC.

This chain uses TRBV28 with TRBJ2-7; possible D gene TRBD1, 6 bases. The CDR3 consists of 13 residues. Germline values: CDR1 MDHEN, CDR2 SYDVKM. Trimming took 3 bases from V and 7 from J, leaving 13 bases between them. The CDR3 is CASSFRGWGEQYF. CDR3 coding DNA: TGTGCCAGCAGTTTCAGGGGATGGGGAGAGCAGTACTTC.

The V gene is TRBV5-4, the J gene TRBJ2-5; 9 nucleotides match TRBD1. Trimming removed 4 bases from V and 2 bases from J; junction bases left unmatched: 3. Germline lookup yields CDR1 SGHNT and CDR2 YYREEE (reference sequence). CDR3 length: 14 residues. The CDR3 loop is CASSDGTGQETQYF. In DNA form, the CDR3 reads TGTGCCAGCAGCGACGGGACAGGGCAAGAGACCCAGTACTTC.

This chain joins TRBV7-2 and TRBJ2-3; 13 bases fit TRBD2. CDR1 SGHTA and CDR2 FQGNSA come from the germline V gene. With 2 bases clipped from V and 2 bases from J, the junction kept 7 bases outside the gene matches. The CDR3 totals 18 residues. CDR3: CASSLNGLAGAPTDTQYF. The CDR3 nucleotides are TGTGCCAGCAGCTTAAACGGACTAGCGGGAGCCCCCACAGATACGCAGTATTTT. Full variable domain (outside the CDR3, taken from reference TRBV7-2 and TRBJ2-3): GAGVSQSPSNKVTEKGKDVELRCDPISGHTALYWYRQSLGQGLEFLIYFQGNSAPDKSGLPSDRFSAERTGGSVSTLTIQRTQQEDSAVYLCASSLNGLAGAPTDTQYFGPGTRLTVL.

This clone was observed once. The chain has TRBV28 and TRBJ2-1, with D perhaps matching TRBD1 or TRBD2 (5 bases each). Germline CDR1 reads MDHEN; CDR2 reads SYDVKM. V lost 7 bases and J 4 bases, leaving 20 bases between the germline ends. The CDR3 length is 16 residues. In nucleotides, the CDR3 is TGTGCCAGCACCCCCCCCACAGTTGGGGGTTACAATGAGCAGTTCTTC. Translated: CASTPPTVGGYNEQFF. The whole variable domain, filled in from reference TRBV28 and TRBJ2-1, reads DVKVTQSSRYLVKRTGEKVFLECVQDMDHENMFWYRQDPGLGLRLIYFSYDVKMKEKGDIPEGYSVSREKKERFSLILESASTNQTSMYLCASTPPTVGGYNEQFFGPGTRLTVL.

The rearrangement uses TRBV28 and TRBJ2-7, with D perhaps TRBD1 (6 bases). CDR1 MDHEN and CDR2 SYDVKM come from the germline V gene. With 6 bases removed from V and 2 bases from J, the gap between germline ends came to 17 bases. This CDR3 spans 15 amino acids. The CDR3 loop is CASSRPLTGPYEQYF. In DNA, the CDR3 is TGTGCCAGCAGCCGACCTTTGACAGGCCCCTACGAGCAGTACTTC.

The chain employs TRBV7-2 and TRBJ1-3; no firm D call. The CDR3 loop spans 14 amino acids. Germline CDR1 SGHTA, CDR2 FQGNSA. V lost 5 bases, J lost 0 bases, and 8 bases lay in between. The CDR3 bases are TGTGCCAGCAGCCCCGGGCTCTCTGGAAACACCATATATTTT. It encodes CASSPGLSGNTIYF.

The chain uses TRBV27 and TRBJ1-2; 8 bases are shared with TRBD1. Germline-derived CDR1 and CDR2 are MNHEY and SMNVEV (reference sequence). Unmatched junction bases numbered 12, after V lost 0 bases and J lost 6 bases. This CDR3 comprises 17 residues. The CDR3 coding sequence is TGTGCCAGCAGTTTATCGCAGGGGGCACGAGTATTTGATGGCTACACCTTC. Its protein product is CASSLSQGARVFDGYTF.

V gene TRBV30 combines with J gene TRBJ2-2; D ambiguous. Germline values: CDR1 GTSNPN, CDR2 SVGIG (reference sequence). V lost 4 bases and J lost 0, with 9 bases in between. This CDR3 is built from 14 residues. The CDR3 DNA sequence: TGTGCCTGGACTTTAAAGCCGAACACCGGGGAGCTGTTTTTT. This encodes CAWTLKPNTGELFF.

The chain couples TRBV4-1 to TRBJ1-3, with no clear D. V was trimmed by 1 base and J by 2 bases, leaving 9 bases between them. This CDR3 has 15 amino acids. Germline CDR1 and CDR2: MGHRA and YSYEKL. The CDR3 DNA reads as TGCGCCAGCAGCCAAGCGGGAGGACCTGGAAACACCATATATTTT. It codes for CASSQAGGPGNTIYF.

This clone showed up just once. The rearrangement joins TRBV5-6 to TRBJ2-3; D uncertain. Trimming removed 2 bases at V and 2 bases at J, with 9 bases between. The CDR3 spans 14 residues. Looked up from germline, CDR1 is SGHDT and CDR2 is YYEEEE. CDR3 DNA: TGTGCCAGCAGCTTTTTGTCCTACACAGATACGCAGTATTTT. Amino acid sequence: CASSFLSYTDTQYF.

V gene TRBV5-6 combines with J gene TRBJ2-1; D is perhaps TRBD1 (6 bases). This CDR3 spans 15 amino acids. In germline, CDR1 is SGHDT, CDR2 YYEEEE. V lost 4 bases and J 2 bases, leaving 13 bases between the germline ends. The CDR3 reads CASSLDRTPYNEQFF. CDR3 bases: TGTGCCAGCAGCCTAGACAGGACTCCCTACAATGAGCAGTTCTTC.

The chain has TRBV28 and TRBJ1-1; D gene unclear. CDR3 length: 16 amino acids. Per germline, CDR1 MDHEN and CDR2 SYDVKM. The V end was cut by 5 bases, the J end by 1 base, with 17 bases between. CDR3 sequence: CASSPTVGRPNTEAFF. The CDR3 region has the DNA TGTGCCAGCAGTCCGACGGTAGGACGGCCGAACACTGAAGCTTTCTTT.

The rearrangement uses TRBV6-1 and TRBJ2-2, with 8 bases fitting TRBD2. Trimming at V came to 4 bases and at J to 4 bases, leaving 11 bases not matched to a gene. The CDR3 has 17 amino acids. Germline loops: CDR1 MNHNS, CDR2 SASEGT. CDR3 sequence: CASSGPRGSGITGELFF. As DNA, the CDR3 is TGTGCCAGCAGTGGACCCCGTGGTAGCGGGATCACCGGGGAGCTGTTTTTT.

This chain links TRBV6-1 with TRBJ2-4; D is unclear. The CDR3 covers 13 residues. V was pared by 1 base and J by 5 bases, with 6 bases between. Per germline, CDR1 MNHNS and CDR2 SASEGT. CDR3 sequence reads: CASSEVRENIQYF. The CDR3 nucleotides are TGTGCCAGCAGTGAAGTTAGGGAAAACATTCAGTACTTC.

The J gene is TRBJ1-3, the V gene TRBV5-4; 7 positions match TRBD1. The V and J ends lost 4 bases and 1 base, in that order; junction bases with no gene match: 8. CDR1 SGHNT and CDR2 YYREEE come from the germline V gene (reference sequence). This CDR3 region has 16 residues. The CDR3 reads CASSPGQTRSGNTIYF. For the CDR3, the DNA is TGTGCCAGCAGCCCGGGACAGACGAGATCTGGAAACACCATATATTTT.

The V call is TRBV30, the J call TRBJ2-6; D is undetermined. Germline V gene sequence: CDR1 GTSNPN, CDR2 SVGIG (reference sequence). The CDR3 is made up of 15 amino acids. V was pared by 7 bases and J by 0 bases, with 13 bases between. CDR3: CAFGPSDSGANVLTF. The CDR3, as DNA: TGTGCCTTTGGACCGTCGGACTCTGGGGCCAACGTCCTGACTTTC.

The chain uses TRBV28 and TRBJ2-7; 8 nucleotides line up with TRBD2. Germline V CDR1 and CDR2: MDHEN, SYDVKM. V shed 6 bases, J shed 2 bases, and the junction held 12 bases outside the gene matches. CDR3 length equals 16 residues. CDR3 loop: CASSRSGGAKAYEQYF. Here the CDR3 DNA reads TGTGCCAGCAGCCGATCGGGAGGGGCAAAAGCCTACGAGCAGTACTTC.

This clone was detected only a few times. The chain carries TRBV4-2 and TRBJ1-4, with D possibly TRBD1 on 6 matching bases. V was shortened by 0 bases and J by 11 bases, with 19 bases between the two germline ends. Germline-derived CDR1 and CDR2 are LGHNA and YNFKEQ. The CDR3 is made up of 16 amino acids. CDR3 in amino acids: CASSQDYGGAVKKLFF. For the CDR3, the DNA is TGTGCCAGCAGCCAAGATTACGGGGGGGCAGTTAAGAAACTGTTTTTT.

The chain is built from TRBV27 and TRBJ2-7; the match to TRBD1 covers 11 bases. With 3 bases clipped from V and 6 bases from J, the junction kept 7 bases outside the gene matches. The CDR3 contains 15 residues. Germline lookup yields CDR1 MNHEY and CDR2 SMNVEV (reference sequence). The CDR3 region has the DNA TGTGCCAGCAGTTTCGGGACAGGGGGAACCTCCGAGCAGTACTTC. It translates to CASSFGTGGTSEQYF.

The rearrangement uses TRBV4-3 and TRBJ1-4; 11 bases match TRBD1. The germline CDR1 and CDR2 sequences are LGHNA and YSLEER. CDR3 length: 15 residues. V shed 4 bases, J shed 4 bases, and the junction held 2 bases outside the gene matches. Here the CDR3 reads CASSPGTGGNEKLFF. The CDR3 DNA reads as TGCGCCAGCAGCCCTGGGACAGGGGGTAATGAAAAACTGTTTTTT.

The CDR3 is CASSQRDFTDTQYF. The CDR3 DNA reads as TGTGCCAGCAGCCAACGGGACTTCACAGATACGCAGTATTTT. This chain uses TRBV14 with TRBJ2-3; D possibly corresponds to TRBD2 (6 bases). This CDR3 has 14 amino acids. V was clipped by 2 bases and J by 2 bases, with 8 bases between them. Germline CDR1 and CDR2: SGHDN and FVKESK. Based on the CDR3 plus reference TRBV14 and TRBJ2-3, the full variable domain is EAGVTQFPSHSVIEKGQTVTLRCDPISGHDNLYWYRRVMGKEIKFLLHFVKESKQDESGMPNNRFLAERTGGTYSTLKVQPAELEDSGVYFCASSQRDFTDTQYFGPGTRLTVL.

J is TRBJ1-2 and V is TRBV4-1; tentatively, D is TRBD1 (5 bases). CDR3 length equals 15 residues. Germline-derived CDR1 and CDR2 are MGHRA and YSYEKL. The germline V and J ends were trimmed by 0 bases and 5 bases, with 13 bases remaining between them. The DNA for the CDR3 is TGCGCCAGCAGCCAAGATGAGAGACAGCCTTATGGCTACACCTTC. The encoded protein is CASSQDERQPYGYTF.

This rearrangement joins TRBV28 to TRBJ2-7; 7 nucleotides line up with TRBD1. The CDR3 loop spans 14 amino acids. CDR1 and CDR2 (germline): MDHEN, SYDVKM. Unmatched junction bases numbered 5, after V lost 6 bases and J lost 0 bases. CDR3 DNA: TGTGCCAGCAGACGACAGGGAAACTCCTACGAGCAGTACTTC. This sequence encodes CASRRQGNSYEQYF.